This T cell receptor beta chain was identified in a study of cytomegalovirus exposure and HLA in healthy donors. Findings and caveats of the study: An observed cluster of highly shared sequence variants was recorded as a likely sequencing artifact. TCR beta sequences numbering under 20,000 were associated with HLA alleles at 0.05 false discovery rate in a later analysis. An analysis done earlier found most TCR beta V segments productive about 87% or about 30% of the time.

V dropped 5 bases and J dropped 2; count of bases not matched to a gene: 10. The CDR3 loop spans 16 amino acids. Germline V CDR1 and CDR2: LNHNV, YYDKDF (reference sequence). The study ran its PCR with 60 Vbeta and 13 Jbeta primers. Profiled with immunoSEQ multiplex PCR; TCRdb holds only in-frame clones, not every one. The repertoire consists of about 120,000 clones, with about 80% occurring once and the leading ten covering about 2.7%. In regard to this clone: The antigen is not known.

The clonotype comes from a woman in her late teens or twenties in good health and CMV-seropositive. V usage is TRBV15 and J usage is TRBJ2-5; TRBD2 aligns across 8 bases. Sequenced material: PBMCs. CDR3 DNA sequence: TGTGCCACCAGCGGCTACAGCGGGAGCGGACAAGAGACCCAGTACTTC. It encodes CATSGYSGSGQETQYF.